The 21 T cell receptor beta chains reported below all come from one sample, sequenced in a study of T-cell reconstitution after alpha-beta-depleted transplantation in children (dated by TCRdb to the mid-2010s). Library creation used PCR. The instrument given in TCRdb is Illumina HiSeq 2500. TCR libraries were prepared with molecular barcoding, using unique molecular identifiers to normalize TCRbeta repertoire quantification. TCRdb cleaned the public reads at Q25 with fastp, built clones with MiXCR and kept in-frame beta chains. When rows share a CDR3 protein, they turn into one entry using the most common DNA and genes. For this sample there are approximately 980,000 distinct CDR3 sequences; about 30% appear just once. 25% to 35% of the sample goes to the ten largest clones. The treatment or condition label, read with the paper, signifies: allogeneic hematopoietic cell transplantation with graft depleted of TCRalphabeta T cells and CD19 B cells.

The specimen was PBMCs, mostly from graft donor cells, collected 360 days after TCRalphabeta/CD19-depleted stem cell transplant. These receptors were obtained from a boy under two years old who had a stem cell transplant for SCID, so the T cells may come from the graft donor.

This clonotype was detected only a few times. The chain joins TRBV6-2 or TRBV6-3 to TRBJ1-1, with D unclear. This CDR3 is built from 13 residues. Germline values: CDR1 MNHEY, CDR2 SVGEGT. Trimming took off 6 bases at V and 6 bases at J, with 14 bases between the two ends. In nucleotides, the CDR3 is TGTGCCAGCAGCCCCGGAGTTGACTCTGAAGCTTTCTTT. It yields the protein CASSPGVDSEAFF.

V is TRBV7-3 and J is TRBJ2-1; TRBD2 aligns across 8 bases. The length of the CDR3 is 15 residues. V shed 4 bases, J shed 8 bases, and the junction held 10 bases outside the gene matches. Germline V gene lookup returns CDR1 SGHTA and CDR2 FQGTGA. CDR3 coding DNA: TGTGCCAGCAGCTCCAGCGGGGGTGTCCTCCATGAGCAGTTCTTC. It is translated as CASSSSGGVLHEQFF.

This sequence joins TRBV28 and TRBJ2-3, with no clear D. Trimming pared 8 bases from V and 4 bases from J, leaving 25 bases between. In germline, CDR1 is MDHEN, CDR2 SYDVKM. The CDR3 contains 17 residues. The CDR3 DNA follows: TGTGCCAGCTGCCGCCCGGGCACCTGGAATGGGCCAGATACGCAGTATTTT. The encoded protein is CASCRPGTWNGPDTQYF.

This clonotype has more than one count but fewer than ten. This chain connects TRBV29-1 to TRBJ2-7; D is ambiguous. Trimming removed 2 bases at V and 2 bases at J, with 13 bases between. The CDR3 spans 14 residues. From germline, CDR1 is SQVTM and CDR2 ANQGSEA. CDR3 sequence: CSVESPGSTYEQYF. The CDR3 nucleotides read TGCAGCGTTGAAAGCCCTGGGTCCACCTACGAGCAGTACTTC.

This clonotype has more than one count but fewer than ten. The rearrangement uses TRBV2 and TRBJ2-6, with 7 bases identical to TRBD1. V lost 3 bases to trimming and J lost 3 bases; unmatched junction nucleotides: 5. Germline loops: CDR1 SNHLY, CDR2 FYNNEI. The CDR3 is 16 residues long. As DNA, the CDR3 is TGTGCCAGCAGTGAGACAGGGCCCGGTGGGGCCAACGTCCTGACTTTC. This encodes CASSETGPGGANVLTF.

The CDR3 region is CASSFQWKIDNEQFF. CDR3 sequence (DNA): TGTGCCAGCAGCTTCCAATGGAAAATTGACAATGAGCAGTTCTTC. The chain combines TRBV7-9 with TRBJ2-1; D not resolved. The germline V and J ends were trimmed by 3 bases and 5 bases, with 14 bases remaining between them. The CDR3 runs to 15 residues. The germline gives CDR1 SEHNR, CDR2 FQNEAQ (reference sequence).

This clonotype came up a few times. The gene calls are TRBV2 and TRBJ2-1, with D unclear. The CDR3 has 15 amino acids. Trimming pared 6 bases from V and 0 bases from J, leaving 12 bases between. CDR1 is SNHLY and CDR2 is FYNNEI in the germline V gene. CDR3 in amino acids: CASRGGRSSYNEQFF. CDR3 bases: TGTGCCAGCAGGGGCGGTAGGAGCTCCTACAATGAGCAGTTCTTC.

This chain joins TRBV5-1 and TRBJ2-7; tentative D call: TRBD2 (7 bases). There are 17 residues in the CDR3. Trimming left V 4 bases short and J 3 bases short, with 23 bases between. From germline, CDR1 is SGHRS and CDR2 YFSETQ. The CDR3 loop reads CASSPMGGPLAGYEQYF. CDR3 bases: TGCGCCAGCAGCCCAATGGGGGGGCCTCTAGCAGGCTACGAGCAGTACTTC.

This rearrangement joins TRBV5-1 to TRBJ2-2; perhaps TRBD2 as D (6 bases). Germline loops: CDR1 SGHRS, CDR2 YFSETQ. This CDR3 is 16 amino acids long. Trimming stripped 0 bases from V and 5 bases from J, with 14 bases between. This chain's CDR3 is CASSLARGRDTGELFF. The CDR3 nucleotides are TGCGCCAGCAGCTTGGCGCGGGGCCGAGATACCGGGGAGCTGTTTTTT.

This clonotype was seen more than once but under ten times. The chain links TRBV18 to TRBJ1-2, with 9 bases identical to TRBD1. The V gene end was trimmed by 1 base and the J gene end by 7 bases; junction bases not matched to a gene: 7. CDR3 length equals 15 residues. Per the germline V gene, CDR1 is KGHSH and CDR2 is LQKENI. CDR3 sequence (DNA): TGTGCCAGCTCACCACAAAACAGGGGGCTTTCTGGCTACACCTTC. Its protein is CASSPQNRGLSGYTF.

The rearrangement joins TRBV7-6 to TRBJ1-2; 10 bases are shared with TRBD1. Germline CDR1 SGHVS, CDR2 FNYEAQ. V trimming: 4 bases; J trimming: 4 bases; junction bases outside the gene matches: 6. The CDR3 covers 15 residues. The CDR3 reads CASSSTGTGAYGYTF. CDR3 bases: TGTGCCAGCAGCTCCACCGGGACAGGGGCCTATGGCTACACCTTC.

Ten or more counts support this clonotype. The CDR3 loop is CASSENFPNEQFF. CDR3 DNA sequence: TGCGCCAGCAGTGAGAACTTTCCCAATGAGCAGTTCTTC. V and J are TRBV10-1 and TRBJ2-1, with D unclear. Deletions cut 2 bases from V and 6 bases from J, with 8 bases between. Germline V gives CDR1 WNHNN, CDR2 SYGVQD (reference sequence). This CDR3 has 13 residues.

The chain has TRBV6-1 and TRBJ2-5; either TRBD1 or TRBD2 may fit D (5 bases each). V was cut by 8 bases and J by 0 bases, with 16 bases left in between. The CDR3 runs to 15 residues. In germline, CDR1 is MNHNS, CDR2 SASEGT. CDR3 coding DNA: TGTGCCAGCTCTAAGGGACGAAGAGACCAAGAGACCCAGTACTTC. Translating it yields CASSKGRRDQETQYF.

The V and J genes are TRBV6-1 and TRBJ1-1, with 10 bases matching TRBD1. The CDR3 is made up of 13 amino acids. The trim removed 4 bases at V and 9 bases at J, leaving 5 bases unmatched. Germline CDR1 and CDR2: MNHNS and SASEGT. This chain's CDR3 is CASSATGQGKAFF. The CDR3 nucleotides are TGTGCCAGCAGTGCTACGGGACAGGGGAAAGCTTTCTTT.

On this clonotype: It is likely a read error, because the conserved phenylalanine at the end of the CDR3 is missing. The chain has TRBV9 and TRBJ2-1; D gene ambiguous. The CDR3 is 16 residues long. The V end lost 0 bases, the J end lost 4 bases, and 14 bases lay between the germline ends. Germline CDR1 SGDLS, CDR2 YYNGEE. The DNA for the CDR3 is TGTGCCAGCAGCGTAGCCGGCGGTGGCAGATACAATGAGCAGTTCCTC. It is translated as CASSVAGGGRYNEQFL.

This rearrangement joins TRBV5-6 to TRBJ1-4, with 7 bases matching TRBD1. Germline V gene sequence: CDR1 SGHDT, CDR2 YYEEEE. V was pared by 4 bases and J by 8 bases, with 8 bases of the junction left unmatched. The CDR3 runs 14 residues. DNA of the CDR3: TGTGCCAGCAGCCATGGACAGGTGGGGGAAAAACTGTTTTTT. Translating gives CASSHGQVGEKLFF.

This rearrangement joins TRBV5-1 to TRBJ1-1; 8 nucleotides match TRBD1. The germline CDR1 and CDR2 sequences are SGHRS and YFSETQ. This CDR3 is built from 16 residues. Trimming took 4 bases from V and 0 from J; bases not matched to a gene: 8. Written as DNA, the CDR3 is TGCGCCAGCAGCCCGGGACAGGTCGTCATGAACACTGAAGCTTTCTTT. It yields the protein CASSPGQVVMNTEAFF.

The chain is built from TRBV28 and TRBJ1-2, with D perhaps matching TRBD1 (6 bases). From germline, CDR1 is MDHEN and CDR2 SYDVKM. V gave up 5 bases and J gave up 8 bases, with 15 bases separating them. The CDR3 length is 13 residues. CDR3 sequence (DNA): TGTGCCAGCAGTGCGGGACAAAATCTGGGCTACACCTTC. This encodes CASSAGQNLGYTF.

V and J are TRBV12-3 or TRBV12-4 and TRBJ1-1; tentative D call: TRBD1 (5 bases). Trimming cost V 4 bases and J 3 bases, with 15 bases left between them. This CDR3 is 15 amino acids long. The CDR3 region has the DNA TGTGCCAGCAGTTCCGGGCGAGGGGTCGACACTGAAGCTTTCTTT. As protein: CASSSGRGVDTEAFF.

Only one count was recorded for this clonotype. The V gene is TRBV6-1, the J gene TRBJ1-1, with D possibly matching TRBD1 (6 bases). V was clipped by 9 bases and J by 3 bases, with 14 bases between them. Looked up from germline, CDR1 is MNHNS and CDR2 is SASEGT. This CDR3 region has 13 residues. The CDR3 reads CASTTGVDTEAFF. CDR3 nucleotides: TGTGCCAGTACGACAGGAGTAGACACTGAAGCTTTCTTT.

The chain uses TRBV12-3 or TRBV12-4 and TRBJ2-7; perhaps TRBD1 as D (6 bases). The ends were cut back, 6 bases at V and 2 bases at J, with 17 bases in the middle. The CDR3 covers 15 residues. The CDR3 nucleotides read TGTGCCAGCAGCCCCATCGGTAAGGGGGCCTACGAGCAGTACTTC. This gives the protein CASSPIGKGAYEQYF.